Sequencing of this TCR beta chain was carried out in a study of Graves' ophthalmopathy and Graves' hyperthyroidism. This clonotype was counted between two and nine times. The CDR3 is 14 residues long. Looked up from germline, CDR1 is SNHLY and CDR2 is FYNNEI. V was cut by 5 bases and J by 3 bases, with 14 bases left in between. None of the included patients had other autoimmune diseases, uncontrolled infections, pregnancy or lactation, as these led to exclusion. The starting material, 10 ml of fresh peripheral blood, provided the PBMCs. Transcripts of RNA were the source for amplifying TCR beta CDR3 regions. HTBI primers were used in a first-round RT-PCR, which preceded a second-round multiplex PCR. TCRdb re-analysed the multiplex PCR reads in MiXCR, keeping a single row per CDR3 protein. The sample consists of 650,000 to 900,000 distinct CDR3 sequences, 40% of them appearing once.

The sequence was collected from an adult man with Graves' ophthalmopathy. V gene TRBV2 combines with J gene TRBJ2-7; the D call may be TRBD1 or TRBD2 (5 bases each). Sequencing was done on a sample of peripheral blood. In DNA form, the CDR3 reads TGTGCCAGCAGTTTACCGGGGACCTACTACGAGCAGTACTTC. Residues: CASSLPGTYYEQYF.